This T cell receptor beta chain comes out of a study of shared clonotypes between healthy human individuals. The wider study: The plates for each donor numbered three CD4 naive, three CD4 memory, two CD8 naive and one CD8 memory. Study findings and constraints: The study's rarefaction showed incomplete sorted-subset sequencing despite large depth. Estimated richness values were generally larger in naive subsets than in memory subsets.

The CDR3 runs to 16 residues. After removal of 3 bases from V and 6 bases from J, the junction contained 8 bases not matched to a gene. Germline CDR1 and CDR2: MGHRA and YSYEKL. TCRdb keeps only in-frame clones here, not all; method: immunoSEQ multiplex PCR. The sample records about 580,000 clones, 95% to 98% being singletons. A note on this clone: Its antigen is still unknown.

CD8 cells classed as naive were CD45RO-negative and positively selected for CCR7, excluding terminally differentiated effector memory CD45RA+ cells. Those who donated were healthy HIV-negative adults, with no recent acute infections or vaccinations reported. The sample was naive CD8+ T cells sorted from blood. The chain has TRBV4-1 and TRBJ2-2; 9 bases are a match to TRBD1. The origin of this receptor is a man under 40 in good health. CDR3 loop: CASSHPPGQGAGELFF. CDR3 sequence (DNA): TGCGCCAGCAGCCACCCACCGGGACAGGGTGCCGGGGAGCTGTTTTTT.